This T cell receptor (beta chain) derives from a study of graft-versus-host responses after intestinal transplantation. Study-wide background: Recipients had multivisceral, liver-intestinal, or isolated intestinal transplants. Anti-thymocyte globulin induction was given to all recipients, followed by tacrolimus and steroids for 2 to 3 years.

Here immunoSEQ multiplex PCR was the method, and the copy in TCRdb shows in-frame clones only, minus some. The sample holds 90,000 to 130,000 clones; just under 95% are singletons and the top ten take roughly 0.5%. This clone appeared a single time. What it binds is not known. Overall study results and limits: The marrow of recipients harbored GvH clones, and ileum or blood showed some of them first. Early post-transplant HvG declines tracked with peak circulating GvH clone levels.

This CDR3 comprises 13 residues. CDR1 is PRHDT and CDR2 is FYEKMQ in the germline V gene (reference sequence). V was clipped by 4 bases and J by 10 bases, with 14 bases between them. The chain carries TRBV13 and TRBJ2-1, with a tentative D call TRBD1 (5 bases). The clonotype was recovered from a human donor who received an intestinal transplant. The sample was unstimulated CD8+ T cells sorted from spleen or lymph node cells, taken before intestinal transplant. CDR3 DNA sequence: TGTGCCAGCAGCTCAGACAGAAGCCGGGAGCAGTTCTTC. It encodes CASSSDRSREQFF.